Following are 18 T cell receptor beta chains from one sample sequenced in a study of long-term antiretroviral therapy in people with HIV. Investigators performed immunoSEQ version v3.0 at survey level. The table came from immunoSEQ multiplex PCR; TCRdb's copy has only in-frame clones and leaves some out. The sample holds about 48,000 clones, about 88% seen once. The material sequenced was unsorted PBMCs, taken 0.8 years after starting antiretroviral therapy. Receptors were obtained from a young woman with HIV.

CDR3 nucleotides: TGTGCCAGCAGTTTATCGGGACTAGTAGGCGAGCAGTACTTC. This translates into CASSLSGLVGEQYF. The genes are TRBV27 and TRBJ2-7, with TRBD2 matching over 8 bases. The CDR3 sequence is 14 residues long. Unmatched junction bases numbered 4, after V lost 0 bases and J lost 6 bases. CDR1 is MNHEY and CDR2 is SMNVEV in the germline V gene (reference sequence).

The chain carries TRBV10-2 and TRBJ2-7; 7 positions agree with TRBD2. This CDR3 has 13 residues. CDR1 and CDR2 (germline): WSHSY, SAAADI. V was pared by 8 bases and J by 5 bases, with 9 bases of the junction left unmatched. DNA of the CDR3: TGCGCCAGCCGGCGGGGGTCGGGAGACGAGCAGTACTTC. This gives the protein CASRRGSGDEQYF.

The V gene is TRBV15, the J gene TRBJ1-5; TRBD1 is a possible D gene (5 bases). Germline V gives CDR1 LNHNV, CDR2 YYDKDF (reference sequence). The CDR3 has 16 residues. V shed 0 bases and J shed 1 base, with 10 bases lying between them. CDR3 loop: CATSRDPGRSNQPQHF. Here the CDR3 DNA reads TGTGCCACCAGCAGAGATCCGGGGCGGAGCAATCAGCCCCAGCATTTT.

V is TRBV7-3 and J is TRBJ1-1, with 7 bases that match TRBD1. This CDR3 spans 15 amino acids. From germline, CDR1 is SGHTA and CDR2 FQGTGA. Trimming took 5 bases from V and 0 from J; bases not matched to a gene: 6. CDR3 amino acids: CASSPRQGVNTEAFF. The CDR3 nucleotides read TGTGCCAGCAGCCCCCGGCAGGGGGTGAACACTGAAGCTTTCTTT.

V is TRBV5-8 and J is TRBJ1-1, with TRBD1 matching over 10 bases. CDR3 length equals 16 residues. Germline values: CDR1 SGHTS, CDR2 YDEGEE. The junction had 5 bases not matched to a gene; V was cut back by 2 bases and J by 1 base. This CDR3 reads CASSFPGQGRNTEAFF. The CDR3 DNA is TGTGCCAGCAGCTTCCCGGGACAGGGGCGGAACACTGAAGCTTTCTTT. The full variable domain, in which reference TRBV5-8 and TRBJ1-1 provide the parts outside the CDR3, is EAGVTQSPTHLIKTRGQQATLRCSPISGHTSVYWYQQALGLGLQFLLWYDEGEERNRGNFPPRFSGRQFPNYSSELNVNALELEDSALYLCASSFPGQGRNTEAFFGQGTRLTVV.

The J gene is TRBJ2-7, the V gene TRBV21-1; the tabulated D call, TRBD1, remains unverified against the DNA. TRBV21-1 is an annotated pseudogene. This CDR3 has 15 amino acids. CDR3 protein: CASSKPGQSSYEQYF. The CDR3, as DNA: TGTGCCAGCAGCAAACCGGGACAGTCATCCTACGAGCAGTACTTC.

The V call is TRBV2, the J call TRBJ2-1, with 7 bases identical to TRBD1. Germline assignment: CDR1 SNHLY and CDR2 FYNNEI. Losses at the gene ends were 7 bases for V and 0 bases for J; bases not matched to a gene: 6. The length of the CDR3 is 15 residues. The DNA for the CDR3 is TGTGCCAGCAACATGGACAGGTCCTCCTACAATGAGCAGTTCTTC. The encoded protein is CASNMDRSSYNEQFF. Together with reference TRBV2 and TRBJ2-1, the CDR3 gives the full variable domain: EPEVTQTPSHQVTQMGQEVILRCVPISNHLYFYWYRQILGQKVEFLVSFYNNEISEKSEIFDDQFSVERPDGSNFTLKIRSTKLEDSAMYFCASNMDRSSYNEQFFGPGTRLTVL.

The chain links TRBV19 to TRBJ1-2; no clear D gene. Germline V gene data show CDR1 as LNHDA and CDR2 as SQIVND (reference sequence). Trimming stripped 5 bases from V and 6 bases from J, with 7 bases between. The CDR3 runs to 11 residues. In DNA, the CDR3 is TGTGCCAGTAGTTTCCGGGATGGCTACACCTTC. Encoded protein: CASSFRDGYTF.

The chain links TRBV7-2 to TRBJ2-5; 10 positions match TRBD2. The junction had 11 bases not matched to a gene; V was cut back by 5 bases and J by 5 bases. This CDR3 is 16 amino acids long. Germline CDR1 SGHTA, CDR2 FQGNSA. CDR3: CASSRPEAGGPETQYF. The CDR3 region has the DNA TGTGCCAGCAGCCGACCAGAAGCGGGAGGGCCGGAGACCCAGTACTTC.

This chain links TRBV29-1 with TRBJ2-7; possibly TRBD1 or TRBD2 for D (5 bases each). The CDR3 is 14 residues long. V lost 0 bases to trimming and J lost 9 bases, with 18 bases between them. CDR1 and CDR2 (germline): SQVTM, ANQGSEA. This chain's CDR3 is CSVEDRDPVSVQYF. The CDR3 DNA sequence: TGCAGCGTTGAAGACCGGGACCCTGTGAGTGTGCAGTACTTC.

With regard to this clone: Other DNA sequences from this sample encode an identical CDR3 as well. This chain links TRBV6-5 with TRBJ2-7; 8 bases match TRBD2. CDR1 MNHEY and CDR2 SVGAGI come from the germline V gene. The CDR3 sequence is 15 residues long. V gave up 0 bases and J gave up 1 base; unmatched junction bases: 2. CDR3 in DNA: TGTGCCAGCAGTTACTCGAGCGGGAGTTCCTACGAGCAGTACTTC. As protein: CASSYSSGSSYEQYF.

Notes on this clone: Germline and junction disagree at one end, which may indicate a read error. V gene TRBV5-6 combines with J gene TRBJ2-7, with 14 positions matching TRBD2. The length of the CDR3 is 15 residues. The germline gives CDR1 SGHDT, CDR2 YYEEEE. The CDR3 region is CVSSWGTSGRDEQYF. In DNA form, the CDR3 reads TGTGTCAGCAGCTGGGGGACTAGCGGGAGAGACGAGCAGTACTTC. The full variable domain, rest sourced from reference TRBV5-6 and TRBJ2-7, is DAGVTQSPTHLIKTRGQQVTLRCSPKSGHDTVSWYQQALGQGPQFIFQYYEEEERQRGNFPDRFSGHQFPNYSSELNVNALLLGDSALYLCVSSWGTSGRDEQYFGPGTRLTVT.

This chain links TRBV27 with TRBJ1-2; D is undetermined. CDR3 length: 13 amino acids. Germline loops: CDR1 MNHEY, CDR2 SMNVEV (reference sequence). Deletions cut 6 bases from V and 2 bases from J, with 10 bases between. Here the CDR3 reads CASSPLGNYGYTF. CDR3 DNA sequence: TGTGCCAGCAGCCCGCTTGGGAACTATGGCTACACCTTC.

DNA for the CDR3: TGTGCCAGCAGTTTAGGCGCCGGGGCCTACAATGAGCAGTTCTTC. Its protein is CASSLGAGAYNEQFF. The chain joins TRBV27 to TRBJ2-1; D is perhaps TRBD2 (5 bases). With 2 bases removed from V and 2 bases from J, the gap between germline ends came to 10 bases. The CDR3 length is 15 residues. Germline values: CDR1 MNHEY, CDR2 SMNVEV (reference sequence).

V gene TRBV11-3 combines with J gene TRBJ2-3; 9 nucleotides align to TRBD1. J lost 0 bases, V lost 5 bases, and 9 bases had no gene match. The CDR3 spans 17 residues. Per germline, CDR1 SGHNT and CDR2 YENEEA. Written as DNA, the CDR3 is TGTGCCAGCAGCAACCGCGGGACAGGGTCTAGCACAGATACGCAGTATTTT. The encoded protein is CASSNRGTGSSTDTQYF.

V and J are TRBV7-8 and TRBJ1-5, with D possibly being TRBD1 (6 bases). V lost 4 bases, J lost 7 bases, and 20 bases lay in between. CDR1 is SGHVS and CDR2 is FQNEAQ in the germline V gene. This CDR3 contains 16 residues. The CDR3 reads CASSSRPTAGVQPQHF. CDR3 sequence (DNA): TGTGCCAGCAGCTCCCGCCCCACGGCAGGGGTCCAGCCCCAGCATTTT.

J is TRBJ2-4 and V is TRBV25-1; D call uncertain. The ends were cut back, 6 bases at V and 7 bases at J, with 10 bases in the middle. There are 12 residues in the CDR3. Germline V gene lookup returns CDR1 MGHDK and CDR2 SYGVNS. The CDR3 nucleotides are TGTGCCAGCAGAGGAGTCAGGAACATTCAGTACTTC. Amino acid sequence: CASRGVRNIQYF.

This clone was detected a few times. The chain couples TRBV15 to TRBJ1-1, with D possibly being TRBD1 (6 bases). Between the trimmed V and J ends, which lost 4 bases and 7 bases, there was a span of 22 bases. The CDR3 is made up of 16 amino acids. Germline V CDR1 and CDR2: LNHNV, YYDKDF (reference sequence). DNA for the CDR3: TGTGCCACCAGCAATCCGGGGGACACATCGTTTGATGAAGCTTTCTTT. Encoded protein: CATSNPGDTSFDEAFF. The whole variable domain, remainder taken from reference TRBV15 and TRBJ1-1, is DAMVIQNPRYQVTQFGKPVTLSCSQTLNHNVMYWYQQKSSQAPKLLFHYYDKDFNNEADTPDNFQSRRPNTSFCFLDIRSPGLGDTAMYLCATSNPGDTSFDEAFFGQGTRLTVV.